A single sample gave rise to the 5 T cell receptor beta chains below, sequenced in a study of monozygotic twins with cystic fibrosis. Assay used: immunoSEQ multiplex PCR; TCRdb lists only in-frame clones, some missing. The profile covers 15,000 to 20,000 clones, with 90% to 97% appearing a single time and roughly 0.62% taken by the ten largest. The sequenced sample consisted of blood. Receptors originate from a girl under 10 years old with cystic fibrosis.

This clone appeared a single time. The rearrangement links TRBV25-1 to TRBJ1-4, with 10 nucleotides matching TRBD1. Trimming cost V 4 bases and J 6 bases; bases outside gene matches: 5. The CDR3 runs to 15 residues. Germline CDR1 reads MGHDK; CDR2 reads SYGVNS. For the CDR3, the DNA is TGTGCCAGCAGTGCCTCCGGGACAGGGGATGAAAAACTGTTTTTT. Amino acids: CASSASGTGDEKLFF.

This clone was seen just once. The CDR3 DNA sequence: TGTGCCAGCAGCTTAGGCGGTAGCGGGGGGTACAATGAGCAGTTCTTC. This sequence encodes CASSLGGSGGYNEQFF. The chain has TRBV7-2 and TRBJ2-1, with TRBD2 matching 10 bases. From germline, CDR1 is SGHTA and CDR2 FQGNSA. This CDR3 spans 16 amino acids. The V segment lost 1 base and the J segment 4 bases; nucleotides outside the gene matches: 4.

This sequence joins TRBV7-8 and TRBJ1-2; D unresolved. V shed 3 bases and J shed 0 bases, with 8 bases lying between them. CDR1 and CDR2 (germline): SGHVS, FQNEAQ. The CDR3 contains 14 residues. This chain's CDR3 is CASSLYRTNYGYTF. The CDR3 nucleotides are TGTGCCAGCAGCTTGTACCGGACTAACTATGGCTACACCTTC.

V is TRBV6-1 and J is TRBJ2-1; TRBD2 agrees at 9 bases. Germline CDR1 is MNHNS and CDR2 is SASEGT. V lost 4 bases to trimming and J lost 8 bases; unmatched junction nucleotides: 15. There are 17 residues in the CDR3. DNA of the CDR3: TGTGCCAGCAGTGTGGGACTAGCCGGGTTGATCATGGATGAGCAGTTCTTC. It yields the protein CASSVGLAGLIMDEQFF.

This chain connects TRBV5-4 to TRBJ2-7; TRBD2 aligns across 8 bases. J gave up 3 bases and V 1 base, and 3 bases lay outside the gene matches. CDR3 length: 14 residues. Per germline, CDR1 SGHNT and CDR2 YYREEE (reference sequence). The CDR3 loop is CASSLYGTSYEQYF. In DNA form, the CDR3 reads TGTGCCAGCAGCTTGTACGGGACTAGCTACGAGCAGTACTTC.